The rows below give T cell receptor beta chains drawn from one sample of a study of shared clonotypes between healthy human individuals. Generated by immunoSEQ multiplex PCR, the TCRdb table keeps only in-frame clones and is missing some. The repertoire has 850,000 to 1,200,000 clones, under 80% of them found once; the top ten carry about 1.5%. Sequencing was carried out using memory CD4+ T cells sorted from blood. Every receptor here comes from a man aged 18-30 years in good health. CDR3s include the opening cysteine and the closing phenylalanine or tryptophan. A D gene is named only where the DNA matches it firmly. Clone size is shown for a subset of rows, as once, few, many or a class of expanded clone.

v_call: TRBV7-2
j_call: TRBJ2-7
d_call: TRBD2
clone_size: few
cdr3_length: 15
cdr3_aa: CASSPGLADSYEQYF
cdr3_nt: TGTGCCAGCAGCCCAGGACTAGCGGACTCCTACGAGCAGTACTTC

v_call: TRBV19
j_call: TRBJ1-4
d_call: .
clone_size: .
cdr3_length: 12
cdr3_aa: CASSRVNEKLFF
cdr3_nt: TGTGCCAGTAGCAGGGTTAATGAAAAACTGTTTTTT

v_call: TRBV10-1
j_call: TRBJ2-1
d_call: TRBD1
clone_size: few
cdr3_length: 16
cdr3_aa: CASSESTGTGGDEQFF
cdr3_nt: TGCGCCAGCAGTGAGTCGACAGGGACAGGCGGAGATGAGCAGTTCTTC

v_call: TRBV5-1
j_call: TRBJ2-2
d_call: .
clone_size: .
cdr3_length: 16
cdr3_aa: CASSHGRTPNTGELFF
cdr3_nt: TGCGCCAGCAGCCATGGACGGACCCCGAACACCGGGGAGCTGTTTTTT

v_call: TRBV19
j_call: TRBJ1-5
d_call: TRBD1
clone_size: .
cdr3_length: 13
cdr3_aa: CASSGTGAQPQHF
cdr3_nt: TGTGCCAGTAGCGGGACAGGGGCGCAGCCCCAGCATTTT

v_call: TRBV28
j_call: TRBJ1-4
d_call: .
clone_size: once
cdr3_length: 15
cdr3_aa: CASRQPGKTNEKLFF
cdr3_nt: TGTGCCAGCAGACAACCCGGTAAAACTAATGAAAAACTGTTTTTT

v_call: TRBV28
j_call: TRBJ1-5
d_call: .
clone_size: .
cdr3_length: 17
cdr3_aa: CASSSPGSAGRDQPQHF
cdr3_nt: TGTGCCAGCAGTTCACCTGGGTCGGCAGGGAGGGATCAGCCCCAGCATTTT

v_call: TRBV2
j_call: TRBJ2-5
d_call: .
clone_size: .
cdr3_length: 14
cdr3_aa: CASSDPQPRSRPHF
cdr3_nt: TGTGCCAGCAGTGACCCCCAGCCCCGAAGCCGGCCGCACTTC

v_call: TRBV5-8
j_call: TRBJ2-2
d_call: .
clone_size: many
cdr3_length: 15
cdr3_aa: CASSLDAVYTGELFF
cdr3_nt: TGTGCCAGCAGCTTGGATGCGGTTTACACCGGGGAGCTGTTTTTT

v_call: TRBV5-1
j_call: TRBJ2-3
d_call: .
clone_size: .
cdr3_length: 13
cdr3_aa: CASSGGTGNPQYF
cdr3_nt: TGCGCCAGCAGCGGCGGGACGGGGAATCCGCAGTATTTT

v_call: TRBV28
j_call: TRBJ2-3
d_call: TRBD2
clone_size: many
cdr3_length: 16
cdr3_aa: CASSDSGRTFLDTQYF
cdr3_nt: TGTGCCAGCAGTGATAGCGGGAGGACCTTTCTGGATACGCAGTATTTT

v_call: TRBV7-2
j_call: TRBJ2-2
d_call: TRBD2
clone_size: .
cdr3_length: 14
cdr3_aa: CASRPSGAPGELFF
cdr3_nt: TGTGCCTCACGTCCTAGCGGCGCCCCCGGGGAGCTGTTTTTT

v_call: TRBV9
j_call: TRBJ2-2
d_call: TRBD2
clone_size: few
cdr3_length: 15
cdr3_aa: CASSVEGLGAGELFF
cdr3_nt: TGTGCCAGCAGCGTTGAAGGACTAGGCGCCGGGGAGCTGTTTTTT

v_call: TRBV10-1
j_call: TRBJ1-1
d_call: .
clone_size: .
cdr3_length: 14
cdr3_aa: CASSAARWNTEAFF
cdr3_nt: TGCGCCAGCAGTGCTGCTAGATGGAACACTGAAGCTTTCTTT

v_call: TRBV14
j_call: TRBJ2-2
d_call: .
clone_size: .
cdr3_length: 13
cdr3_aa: CASSQGSVGELFF
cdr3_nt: TGTGCCAGCAGCCAGGGGTCGGTCGGGGAGCTGTTTTTT

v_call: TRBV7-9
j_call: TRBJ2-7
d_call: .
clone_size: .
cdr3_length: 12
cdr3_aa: CASSLATARQYF
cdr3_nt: TGTGCCAGCAGCTTAGCGACCGCCCGGCAGTACTTC

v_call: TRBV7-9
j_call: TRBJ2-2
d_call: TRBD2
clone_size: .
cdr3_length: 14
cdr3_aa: CASSLGLAAGELFF
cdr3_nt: TGTGCCAGCAGTCTCGGACTAGCAGCCGGGGAGCTGTTTTTT

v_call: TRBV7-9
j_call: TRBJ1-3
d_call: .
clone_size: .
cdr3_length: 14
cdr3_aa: CASSPVGIGNTIYF
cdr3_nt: TGTGCCAGCAGCCCCGTCGGGATCGGAAACACCATATATTTT

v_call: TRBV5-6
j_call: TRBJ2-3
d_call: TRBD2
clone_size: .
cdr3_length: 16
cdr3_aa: CASSRLAGSNTDTQYF
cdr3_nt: TGTGCCAGCAGTAGACTAGCGGGGTCCAACACAGATACGCAGTATTTT

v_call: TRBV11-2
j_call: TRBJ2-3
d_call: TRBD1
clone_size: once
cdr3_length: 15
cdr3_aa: CASSLGGTGVDTQYF
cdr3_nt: TGTGCCAGCAGCTTAGGGGGGACAGGAGTAGATACGCAGTATTTT

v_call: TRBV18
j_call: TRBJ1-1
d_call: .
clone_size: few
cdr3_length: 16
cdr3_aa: CASSPLSLGVNTEAFF
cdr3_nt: TGTGCCAGCTCACCACTGAGTTTGGGGGTAAACACTGAAGCTTTCTTT

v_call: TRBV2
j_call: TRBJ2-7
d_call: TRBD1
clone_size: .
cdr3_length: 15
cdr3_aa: CASSEDRGRAYEQYF
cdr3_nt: TGTGCCAGCAGTGAGGACAGGGGTAGGGCCTACGAGCAGTACTTC

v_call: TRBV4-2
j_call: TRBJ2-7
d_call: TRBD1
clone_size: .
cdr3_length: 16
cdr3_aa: CASSQDPRTGNYEQYF
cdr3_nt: TGTGCCAGCAGCCAAGATCCCAGGACAGGGAACTACGAGCAGTACTTC

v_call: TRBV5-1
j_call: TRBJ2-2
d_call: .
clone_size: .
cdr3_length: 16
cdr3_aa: CASSLESRKNTGELFF
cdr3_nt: TGCGCCAGCAGCTTAGAGTCTCGGAAGAACACCGGGGAGCTGTTTTTT

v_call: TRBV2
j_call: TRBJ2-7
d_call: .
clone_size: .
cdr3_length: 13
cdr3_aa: CASKGDLAYEQYF
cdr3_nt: TGTGCCAGCAAAGGGGACTTAGCCTACGAGCAGTACTTC

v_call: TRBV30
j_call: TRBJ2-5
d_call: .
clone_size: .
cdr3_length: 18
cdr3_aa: CAWSVRQGSGKIKETQYF
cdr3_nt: TGTGCCTGGAGTGTACGTCAGGGTAGCGGAAAGATTAAAGAGACCCAGTACTTC

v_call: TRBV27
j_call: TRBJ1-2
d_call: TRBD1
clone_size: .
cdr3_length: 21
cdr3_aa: CASSLIGSLDRESRAPYGYTF
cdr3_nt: TGTGCCAGCAGTTTAATTGGGAGTCTGGACAGGGAATCTAGAGCCCCCTATGGCTACACCTTC

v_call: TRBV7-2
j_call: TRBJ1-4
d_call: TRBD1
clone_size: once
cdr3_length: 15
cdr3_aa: CASSLGQGKGEKLFF
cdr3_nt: TGTGCCAGCAGCTTAGGACAGGGGAAAGGGGAAAAACTGTTTTTT

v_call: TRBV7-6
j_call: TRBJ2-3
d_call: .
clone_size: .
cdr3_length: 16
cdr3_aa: CASSLGSSERTDTQYF
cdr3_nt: TGTGCCAGCAGTTTAGGCTCTAGCGAAAGGACAGATACGCAGTATTTT

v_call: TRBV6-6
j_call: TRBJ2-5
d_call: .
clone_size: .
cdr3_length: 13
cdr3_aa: CASYSWTEETQYF
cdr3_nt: TGTGCCAGCTATAGCTGGACAGAAGAGACCCAGTACTTC

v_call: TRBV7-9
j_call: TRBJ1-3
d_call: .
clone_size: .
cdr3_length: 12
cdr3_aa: CASSPEDFPIYF
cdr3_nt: TGTGCCAGCAGCCCGGAAGATTTCCCCATATATTTT

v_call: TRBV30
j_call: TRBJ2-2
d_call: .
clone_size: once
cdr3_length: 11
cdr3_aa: CAWSRQIPMFF
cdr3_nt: TGTGCCTGGAGCCGTCAAATTCCGATGTTTTTT

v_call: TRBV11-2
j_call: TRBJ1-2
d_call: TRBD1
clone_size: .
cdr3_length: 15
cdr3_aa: CASSRGTGTSYGYTF
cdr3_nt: TGTGCCAGCAGCCGAGGGACAGGGACAAGCTATGGCTACACCTTC

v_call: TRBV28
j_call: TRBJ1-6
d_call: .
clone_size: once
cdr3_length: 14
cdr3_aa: CASSTLVGNSPLHF
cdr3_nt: TGTGCCAGCAGTACACTTGTTGGGAATTCACCCCTCCACTTT

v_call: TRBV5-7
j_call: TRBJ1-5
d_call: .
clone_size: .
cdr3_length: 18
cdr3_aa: CASSLPHIGTWSNQPQHF
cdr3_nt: TGTGCCAGCAGCTTGCCTCATATAGGTACCTGGAGCAATCAGCCCCAGCATTTT

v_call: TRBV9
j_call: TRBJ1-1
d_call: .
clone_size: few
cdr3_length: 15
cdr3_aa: CASSVEHSLNTEAFF
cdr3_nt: TGTGCCAGCAGCGTAGAGCACAGTTTGAACACTGAAGCTTTCTTT

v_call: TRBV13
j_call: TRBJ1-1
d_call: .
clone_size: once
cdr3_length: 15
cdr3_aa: CASSFVSGRNTEAFF
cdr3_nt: TGTGCCAGCAGCTTTGTATCGGGGCGGAACACTGAAGCTTTCTTT

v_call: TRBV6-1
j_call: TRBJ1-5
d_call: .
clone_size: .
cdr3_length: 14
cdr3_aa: CASSEAPTNQPQHF
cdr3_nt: TGTGCCAGCAGTGAAGCCCCCACCAATCAGCCCCAGCATTTT

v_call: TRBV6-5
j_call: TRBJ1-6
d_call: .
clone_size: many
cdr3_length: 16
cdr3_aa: CASSYDFVRVDSPLHF
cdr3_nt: TGTGCCAGCAGTTACGACTTTGTCAGGGTCGATTCACCCCTCCACTTT

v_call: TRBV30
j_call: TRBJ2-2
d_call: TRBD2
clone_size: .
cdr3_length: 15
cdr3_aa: CAWIREGRHTGELFF
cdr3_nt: TGTGCCTGGATCAGGGAGGGTCGGCACACCGGGGAGCTGTTTTTT

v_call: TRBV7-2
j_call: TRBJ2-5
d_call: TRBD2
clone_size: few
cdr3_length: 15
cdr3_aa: CASSFIAGGQETQYF
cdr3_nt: TGTGCCAGCAGCTTTATAGCGGGAGGGCAAGAGACCCAGTACTTC

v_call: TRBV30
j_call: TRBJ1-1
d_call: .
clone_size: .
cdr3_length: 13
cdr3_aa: CAWSFTGNTEAFF
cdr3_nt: TGTGCCTGGTCCTTTACAGGGAACACTGAAGCTTTCTTT

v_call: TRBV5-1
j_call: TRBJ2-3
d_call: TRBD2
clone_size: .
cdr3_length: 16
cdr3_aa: CASSLVLAGGTDTQYF
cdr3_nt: TGCGCCAGCAGCTTGGTACTAGCGGGGGGCACAGATACGCAGTATTTT

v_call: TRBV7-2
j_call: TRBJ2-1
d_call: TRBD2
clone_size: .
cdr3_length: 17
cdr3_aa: CASSLTTGLAGSNEQFF
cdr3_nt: TGTGCCAGCAGCTTAACCACCGGACTAGCGGGGTCTAATGAGCAGTTCTTC

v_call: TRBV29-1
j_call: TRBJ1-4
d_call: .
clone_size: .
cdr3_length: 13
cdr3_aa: CSTRETTNEKLFF
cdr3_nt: TGCAGCACCCGGGAGACAACTAATGAAAAACTGTTTTTT

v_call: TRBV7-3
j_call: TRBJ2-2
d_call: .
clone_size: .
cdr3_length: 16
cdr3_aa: CASSASMRANTGELFF
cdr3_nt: TGTGCCAGCAGCGCCAGTATGCGAGCGAACACCGGGGAGCTGTTTTTT

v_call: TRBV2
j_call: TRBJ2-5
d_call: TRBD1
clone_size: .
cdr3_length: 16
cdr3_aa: CASKPQTGSGQETQYF
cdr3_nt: TGTGCCAGCAAACCCCAGACAGGGTCGGGGCAAGAGACCCAGTACTTC

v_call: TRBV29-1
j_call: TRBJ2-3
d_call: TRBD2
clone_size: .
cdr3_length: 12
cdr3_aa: CSVEEAGDTQYF
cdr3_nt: TGCAGCGTTGAAGAAGCGGGGGATACGCAGTATTTT

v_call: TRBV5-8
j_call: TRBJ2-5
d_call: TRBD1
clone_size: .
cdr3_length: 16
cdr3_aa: CASSSEKTGGRETQYF
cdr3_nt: TGTGCCAGCAGCTCAGAAAAAACAGGGGGCCGAGAGACCCAGTACTTC

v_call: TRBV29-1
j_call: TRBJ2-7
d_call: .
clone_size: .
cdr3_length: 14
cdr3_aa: CSAIRGELSYEQYF
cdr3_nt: TGCAGCGCCATAAGGGGGGAGCTCTCCTACGAGCAGTACTTC

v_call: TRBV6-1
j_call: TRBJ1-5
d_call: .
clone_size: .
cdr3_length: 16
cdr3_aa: CASSESGGWSNQPQHF
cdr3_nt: TGTGCCAGCAGTGAATCCGGGGGATGGAGCAATCAGCCCCAGCATTTT